These 15 T cell receptor beta chains came from one sample sequenced in a study of shared clonotypes between healthy human individuals. Assay: immunoSEQ multiplex PCR; the TCRdb copy retains only in-frame clones and omits some. The repertoire holds roughly 500,000 clones, with around 75% as singletons. Sequenced material: PBMCs. The receptors come from a woman between 40 and 50 years old in good health. Some clones in this sample may be carry-over from other donors' samples.

The gene calls are TRBV18 and TRBJ2-1, with TRBD1 matching 7 bases. J was trimmed by 12 bases and V by 3 bases; bases with no gene match: 2. CDR1 is KGHSH, CDR2 LQKENI, per germline. The CDR3 spans 11 residues. The CDR3 DNA reads TGTGCCAGCTCACCTAGACAGGGGCAGTTCTTC. This codes for CASSPRQGQFF.

The gene calls are TRBV4-1 and TRBJ1-2, with a weak D call TRBD1 (5 bases). The V end lost 3 bases, the J end lost 7 bases, and 21 bases lay between the germline ends. From germline, CDR1 is MGHRA and CDR2 YSYEKL. The CDR3 consists of 16 residues. The CDR3 region is CASSQVGRQLGGGYTF. For the CDR3, the DNA is TGCGCCAGCAGCCAGGTAGGGAGACAGCTTGGTGGTGGCTACACCTTC.

The rearrangement uses TRBV25-1 and TRBJ2-3; the match to TRBD1 covers 7 bases. This CDR3 contains 15 residues. Germline V gives CDR1 MGHDK, CDR2 SYGVNS. V was pared by 4 bases and J by 6 bases, with 10 bases of the junction left unmatched. The CDR3 is CASSAPQGVSDTQYF. The CDR3 nucleotides are TGTGCCAGCAGTGCCCCTCAGGGGGTTAGCGATACGCAGTATTTT.

The rearrangement links TRBV6-5 to TRBJ2-7, with D unclear. Trimming shortened V by 7 bases and J by 2 bases, and 6 bases separated the two germline ends. This CDR3 region has 11 residues. Germline V gene lookup returns CDR1 MNHEY and CDR2 SVGAGI. The CDR3 DNA reads as TGTGCCAGCACAGACACCTACGAGCAGTACTTC. Translating it yields CASTDTYEQYF.

This chain connects TRBV14 to TRBJ2-1; D uncertain. Germline V CDR1 and CDR2: SGHDN, FVKESK. CDR3 length: 13 amino acids. The V gene lost 4 bases and the J gene lost 6 bases, with 10 bases spanning the gap. CDR3 in amino acids: CASSRGLVNEQFF. The DNA of the CDR3 is TGTGCCAGCAGCCGAGGTCTCGTCAATGAGCAGTTCTTC.

The sample holds a few counts of this clone. The CDR3 DNA reads TGTGCCACCAGCAGATGGACTAGCGGGAGTATAGCAGATACGCAGTATTTT. Protein sequence: CATSRWTSGSIADTQYF. The chain links TRBV15 to TRBJ2-3; 13 bases align to TRBD2. The germline CDR1 and CDR2 sequences are LNHNV and YYDKDF (reference sequence). There are 17 residues in the CDR3. V lost 2 bases, J lost 4 bases, and 6 bases stayed unmatched. Using reference TRBV15 and TRBJ2-3 for the parts outside the CDR3, the full variable domain is DAMVIQNPRYQVTQFGKPVTLSCSQTLNHNVMYWYQQKSSQAPKLLFHYYDKDFNNEADTPDNFQSRRPNTSFCFLDIRSPGLGDTAMYLCATSRWTSGSIADTQYFGPGTRLTVL.

J is TRBJ2-1 and V is TRBV7-3; 7 positions agree with TRBD2. Germline loops: CDR1 SGHTA, CDR2 FQGTGA. V shed 2 bases and J 6 bases; nucleotides not matched to a gene: 1. This CDR3 comprises 13 residues. Here the CDR3 reads CASSLGTINEQFF. CDR3 nucleotides: TGTGCCAGCAGCTTAGGGACTATCAATGAGCAGTTCTTC.

The gene calls are TRBV27 and TRBJ2-3; a weak D match, TRBD2 (5 bases). This CDR3 spans 14 amino acids. With 1 base removed from V and 4 bases from J, the gap between germline ends came to 9 bases. Germline loops: CDR1 MNHEY, CDR2 SMNVEV (reference sequence). The CDR3 region has the DNA TGTGCCAGCAGTTTATTTGAGGAGGCAGATACGCAGTATTTT. Its protein product is CASSLFEEADTQYF.

The count of this clone is one. The CDR3 loop is CASSPRSGVTDTQYF. The DNA for the CDR3 is TGTGCCAGTAGCCCGAGGTCTGGGGTTACAGATACGCAGTATTTT. The chain links TRBV19 to TRBJ2-3; D call uncertain. The germline V gene encodes CDR1 LNHDA and CDR2 SQIVND (reference sequence). The V and J ends lost 6 bases and 3 bases respectively, with 16 bases between them. This CDR3 has 15 residues.

This clone was counted a single time. The chain recombines TRBV11-2 with TRBJ2-1, with D possibly matching TRBD2 (5 bases). CDR1 and CDR2 from the germline V gene are SGHAT and FQNNGV. V was pared by 1 base and J by 9 bases, with 25 bases between. This CDR3 spans 18 amino acids. CDR3 residues: CASSLGPKAASTTFEQFF. Here the CDR3 DNA reads TGTGCCAGCAGCTTAGGCCCAAAAGCGGCCTCCACAACGTTTGAGCAGTTCTTC. The full variable domain, its missing parts supplied by reference TRBV11-2 and TRBJ2-1, is EAGVAQSPRYKIIEKRQSVAFWCNPISGHATLYWYQQILGQGPKLLIQFQNNGVVDDSQLPKDRFSAERLKGVDSTLKIQPAKLEDSAVYLCASSLGPKAASTTFEQFFGPGTRLTVL.

This clone has more than one count but fewer than ten. Other nucleotide sequences in the sample specify the same CDR3. The chain is built from TRBV30 and TRBJ1-2, with D uncertain. Trimming took 0 bases from V and 4 from J, leaving 6 bases between them. The CDR3 contains 12 residues. Germline lookup yields CDR1 GTSNPN and CDR2 SVGIG (reference sequence). CDR3 sequence: CAWSVGRYGYTF. The CDR3 DNA is TGTGCCTGGAGTGTAGGTCGCTATGGCTACACCTTC.

J is TRBJ1-2 and V is TRBV19; 9 bases line up with TRBD1. CDR1 is LNHDA and CDR2 is SQIVND in the germline V gene (reference sequence). The trim removed 6 bases at V and 2 bases at J, leaving 1 base unmatched. The CDR3 contains 13 residues. The CDR3 DNA sequence: TGTGCCAGTAGGGACAGGGGCAACTATGGCTACACCTTC. Amino acids: CASRDRGNYGYTF. Filled out from reference TRBV19 and TRBJ1-2, the complete variable domain reads DGGITQSPKYLFRKEGQNVTLSCEQNLNHDAMYWYRQDPGQGLRLIYYSQIVNDFQKGDIAEGYSVSREKKESFPLTVTSAQKNPTAFYLCASRDRGNYGYTFGSGTRLTVV.

The V and J genes are TRBV5-4 and TRBJ1-2; D possibly corresponds to TRBD1 (6 bases). The CDR3 is 16 amino acids. Germline-derived CDR1 and CDR2 are SGHNT and YYREEE (reference sequence). V shed 4 bases and J shed 5 bases, with 21 bases lying between them. The CDR3 DNA is TGTGCCAGCAGCCCCGAGGGGGGGCGGTTCGGATATGGCTACACCTTC. Amino acids: CASSPEGGRFGYGYTF.

V usage is TRBV28 and J usage is TRBJ1-5, with unresolved D. The V end lost 3 bases, the J end lost 1 base, and 13 bases lay between the germline ends. Germline loops: CDR1 MDHEN, CDR2 SYDVKM. The CDR3 runs to 16 residues. CDR3 nucleotides: TGTGCCAGCAGTTTTATCGGCGCCTGGAGCAATCAGCCCCAGCATTTT. This gives the protein CASSFIGAWSNQPQHF. The full variable domain, rest sourced from reference TRBV28 and TRBJ1-5, is DVKVTQSSRYLVKRTGEKVFLECVQDMDHENMFWYRQDPGLGLRLIYFSYDVKMKEKGDIPEGYSVSREKKERFSLILESASTNQTSMYLCASSFIGAWSNQPQHFGDGTRLSIL.

The genes are TRBV19 and TRBJ2-1; 10 bases match TRBD1. J gave up 0 bases and V 8 bases, and 7 bases lay outside the gene matches. Germline CDR1 reads LNHDA; CDR2 reads SQIVND (reference sequence). The CDR3 is 16 residues long. This CDR3 reads CASSSGTGASYNEQFF. The CDR3 nucleotides are TGTGCCAGTTCTTCCGGGACAGGGGCCTCCTACAATGAGCAGTTCTTC.